This T cell receptor (beta chain) appears in the sequencing data of a study of cytomegalovirus exposure and HLA in healthy donors. V was pared by 4 bases and J by 5 bases, with 9 bases of the junction left unmatched. Per germline, CDR1 SEHNR and CDR2 FQNEAQ (reference sequence). The CDR3 is 15 residues long. A note on this clone: No antigen is known for it.

Study-level points and caveats: Under in vitro conditions, a few CMV-associated chains were confirmed as specific for CMV antigens. According to reports, the classifier identified cytomegalovirus status with high specificity and sensitivity. Rarity marked most TCR sequences, yet some public TCRs occurred in many donors. The study recorded some 160 TCR beta chains that were cytomegalovirus-associated.

The table came from immunoSEQ multiplex PCR; TCRdb's copy has only in-frame clones and leaves some out. The repertoire holds 160,000 or so clones, with about 89% as singletons. The origin of this receptor is a man aged 18 to 30 in good health and CMV-seropositive. The V call is TRBV7-9, the J call TRBJ2-7; TRBD1 matches at 9 bases. Sequences were obtained from PBMCs. The CDR3 spells CASSSRDRVNNEQYF. In DNA, the CDR3 is TGTGCCAGCAGCTCACGGGACAGGGTGAACAACGAGCAGTACTTC.